What follows are 30 T cell receptor beta chains derived from one specimen sequenced in a study of blood T cell repertoires in COVID-19. Repertoires were generated with immunoSEQ multiplex PCR, while TCRdb's copy carries only in-frame clones and drops some. The data show 250,000 to 350,000 clones, roughly 90% seen once. Sequenced sample: peripheral blood. The source of these receptors is a woman aged 45-65 years with active or convalescent COVID-19.

The sample holds a few counts of this clone. The chain recombines TRBV3-1 (or the pseudogene TRBV3-2) with TRBJ1-2; 7 bases are shared with TRBD1. V dropped 1 base and J dropped 3; count of bases not matched to a gene: 8. Germline CDR1 reads LGHDT; CDR2 reads YNNKEL (reference sequence). The CDR3 runs to 16 residues. CDR3 amino acids: CASSQANSGQHYGYTF. CDR3 coding DNA: TGTGCCAGCAGCCAAGCAAACTCGGGACAGCACTATGGCTACACCTTC.

The V and J genes are TRBV9 and TRBJ2-1; 9 bases match TRBD2. This CDR3 has 15 amino acids. Germline V gene lookup returns CDR1 SGDLS and CDR2 YYNGEE. J gave up 6 bases and V 0 bases, and 4 bases lay outside the gene matches. As DNA, the CDR3 is TGTGCCAGCAGCGTAGGTACTAGCGGGTTCAATGAGCAGTTCTTC. Its protein product is CASSVGTSGFNEQFF.

This clone was recorded once. The genes are TRBV19 and TRBJ2-7; TRBD1 matches at 9 bases. The CDR3 is made up of 15 amino acids. Germline CDR1 reads LNHDA; CDR2 reads SQIVND (reference sequence). V lost 4 bases and J lost 0; bases outside the gene matches: 4. CDR3 in DNA: TGTGCCAGTAGTAGGGGACAGGGAGGCTCCTACGAGCAGTACTTC. Protein: CASSRGQGGSYEQYF.

This clone was observed a few times. J is TRBJ2-3 and V is TRBV19; tentative D call: TRBD1 (6 bases). V lost 5 bases and J 5 bases, leaving 11 bases between the germline ends. The CDR3 sequence is 13 residues long. Germline CDR1 LNHDA, CDR2 SQIVND (reference sequence). Here the CDR3 DNA reads TGTGCCAGTAGTGGATCAGGGGAAGATACGCAGTATTTT. Its translation is CASSGSGEDTQYF.

The chain is built from TRBV7-2 and TRBJ2-3; TRBD1 matches at 7 bases. This CDR3 is 12 amino acids long. With V trimmed by 3 bases and J by 8 bases, 2 bases remained unmatched. Germline V lookup: CDR1 SGHTA, CDR2 FQGNSA. The CDR3 sequence is CASSFSGGTQYF. The DNA for the CDR3 is TGTGCCAGCAGCTTTTCAGGGGGTACGCAGTATTTT.

The V gene is TRBV28, the J gene TRBJ1-5, with 7 bases fitting TRBD1. Per the germline V gene, CDR1 is MDHEN and CDR2 is SYDVKM. V was clipped by 2 bases and J by 1 base; unmatched bases: 2. The CDR3 is 15 residues long. The CDR3 sequence is CASSLQGGSNQPQHF. CDR3 nucleotide sequence: TGTGCCAGCAGTTTACAGGGGGGAAGCAATCAGCCCCAGCATTTT.

The chain uses TRBV11-1 and TRBJ2-6; TRBD1 is a possible D gene (5 bases). CDR1 SGHAT and CDR2 FQDESV come from the germline V gene (reference sequence). The length of the CDR3 is 14 residues. The ends were cut back, 6 bases at V and 3 bases at J, with 9 bases in the middle. The CDR3 coding sequence is TGTGCCAGCAGTCCAGGGTATGGGGCCAACGTCCTGACTTTC. It is translated as CASSPGYGANVLTF.

This clone was counted once. This chain joins TRBV28 and TRBJ1-6; no definite D call. Germline-derived CDR1 and CDR2 are MDHEN and SYDVKM. The ends were cut back, 5 bases at V and 8 bases at J, with 16 bases in the middle. The CDR3 is made up of 15 amino acids. The DNA for the CDR3 is TGTGCCAGCAGTGGTCAGGATTATAGAGATTCACCCCTCCACTTT. It encodes CASSGQDYRDSPLHF.

In this sample, this clone turned up a few times. This chain's CDR3 is CASSLGTGIGYTF. The CDR3 DNA is TGTGCCAGCAGTTTGGGGACAGGGATAGGCTACACCTTC. The chain has TRBV28 and TRBJ1-2; 9 bases map to TRBD1. CDR1 and CDR2 from the germline V gene are MDHEN and SYDVKM. The CDR3 runs to 13 residues. Trimming cost V 3 bases and J 8 bases; bases outside gene matches: 4.

This CDR3 is CASRVGGGGASGANVLTF. CDR3 sequence (DNA): TGTGCCAGTAGGGTCGGTGGAGGGGGGGCCTCTGGGGCCAACGTCCTGACTTTC. The chain carries TRBV19 and TRBJ2-6, with a tentative D call TRBD2 (7 bases). In germline, CDR1 is LNHDA, CDR2 SQIVND (reference sequence). Deletions cut 6 bases from V and 0 bases from J, with 18 bases between. The CDR3 runs 18 residues.

The V and J genes are TRBV11-1 and TRBJ1-6; D unclear. CDR1 is SGHAT and CDR2 is FQDESV in the germline V gene (reference sequence). This CDR3 is 15 amino acids long. Trimming left V 5 bases short and J 7 bases short, with 15 bases between. The CDR3, as DNA: TGTGCCAGCAGCCCCCGTTATGTCGGGAATTCACCCCTCCACTTT. It translates to CASSPRYVGNSPLHF.

This clone has only a few counts. The chain has TRBV19 and TRBJ1-2; 7 nucleotides match TRBD1. Germline assignment: CDR1 LNHDA and CDR2 SQIVND (reference sequence). The CDR3 runs to 17 residues. V lost 6 bases and J lost 6; bases outside the gene matches: 19. The CDR3 coding sequence is TGTGCCAGTAGCGCCGCTTCGACCCTGACAGGGATCAATGGCTACACCTTC. This gives the protein CASSAASTLTGINGYTF. The full variable domain, rest sourced from reference TRBV19 and TRBJ1-2, is DGGITQSPKYLFRKEGQNVTLSCEQNLNHDAMYWYRQDPGQGLRLIYYSQIVNDFQKGDIAEGYSVSREKKESFPLTVTSAQKNPTAFYLCASSAASTLTGINGYTFGSGTRLTVV.

CDR3 residues: CASSPLGGGQETQYF. CDR3 DNA: TGTGCCAGCAGCCCGTTAGGGGGAGGGCAAGAGACCCAGTACTTC. This chain joins TRBV3-1 (or the pseudogene TRBV3-2) and TRBJ2-5; TRBD2 is a possible D gene (7 bases). V gave up 4 bases and J gave up 2 bases, with 14 bases separating them. The CDR3 sequence is 15 residues long. Per the germline V gene, CDR1 is LGHDT and CDR2 is YNNKEL (reference sequence).

The chain combines TRBV4-3 with TRBJ1-5, with 8 nucleotides matching TRBD1. Germline CDR1 LGHNA, CDR2 YSLEER. CDR3 length: 16 amino acids. Trimming cost V 0 bases and J 7 bases; bases outside gene matches: 8. The CDR3 nucleotides are TGCGCCAGCAGCCAAGATGGGACAGGCTTTTGGCAGCCCCAGCATTTT. Encoded protein: CASSQDGTGFWQPQHF.

The chain has TRBV27 and TRBJ2-7, with TRBD1 identical over 7 bases. The V and J ends lost 6 bases and 8 bases, in that order; junction bases with no gene match: 16. This CDR3 is 15 amino acids long. From germline, CDR1 is MNHEY and CDR2 SMNVEV (reference sequence). CDR3 coding DNA: TGTGCCAGCAGACGATGGGGCCAGGGACAGAAACAGCAGTACTTC. This gives the protein CASRRWGQGQKQQYF.

V gene TRBV28 combines with J gene TRBJ2-5; no definite D call. The CDR3 has 14 amino acids. Trimming shortened V by 5 bases and J by 0 bases, and 10 bases separated the two germline ends. CDR1 and CDR2 (germline): MDHEN, SYDVKM. CDR3 DNA sequence: TGTGCCAGCAGTCCTGGGCGTAACCAAGAGACCCAGTACTTC. This translates into CASSPGRNQETQYF.

V and J are TRBV28 and TRBJ1-1; D possibly corresponds to TRBD1 (6 bases). The V end was cut by 5 bases, the J end by 1 base, with 14 bases between. The CDR3 has 15 amino acids. Germline values: CDR1 MDHEN, CDR2 SYDVKM. This CDR3 reads CASSPEQGKNTEAFF. CDR3 bases: TGTGCCAGCAGTCCGGAGCAGGGGAAGAACACTGAAGCTTTCTTT.

V is TRBV7-2 and J is TRBJ2-5, with D possibly matching TRBD2 (6 bases). The germline gives CDR1 SGHTA, CDR2 FQGNSA. Trimming pared 2 bases from V and 5 bases from J, leaving 9 bases between. This CDR3 contains 13 residues. CDR3 residues: CASSLRGRETQYF. The DNA for the CDR3 is TGTGCCAGCAGCTTACGGGGGAGGGAGACCCAGTACTTC.

J is TRBJ1-4 and V is TRBV4-3; TRBD1 agrees at 7 bases. Germline V CDR1 and CDR2: LGHNA, YSLEER. The CDR3 has 16 residues. Trimming at V came to 4 bases and at J to 0 bases, leaving 5 bases not matched to a gene. CDR3 sequence (DNA): TGCGCCAGCAGCCCCCGGGACAGTGCAACTAATGAAAAACTGTTTTTT. Its translation is CASSPRDSATNEKLFF.

The rearrangement uses TRBV7-8 and TRBJ2-1; 12 bases line up with TRBD2. J was trimmed by 6 bases and V by 4 bases; bases with no gene match: 7. The CDR3 has 16 residues. CDR1 is SGHVS, CDR2 FQNEAQ, per germline. The CDR3: CASSSRTSGTSNEQFF. The CDR3 nucleotides are TGTGCCAGCAGCTCTAGGACTAGCGGGACGAGCAATGAGCAGTTCTTC.

The V call is TRBV3-1 (or the pseudogene TRBV3-2), the J call TRBJ2-7, with D perhaps matching TRBD2 (5 bases). CDR1 is LGHDT and CDR2 is YNNKEL in the germline V gene (reference sequence). V was trimmed by 5 bases and J by 0 bases, leaving 11 bases between them. This CDR3 comprises 14 residues. This CDR3 reads CASSDRAASYEQYF. CDR3 in DNA: TGTGCCAGCAGCGACCGAGCGGCCTCCTACGAGCAGTACTTC.

The chain carries TRBV27 and TRBJ2-1, with 7 bases aligning to TRBD2. V lost 0 bases and J lost 4; bases outside the gene matches: 6. Germline CDR1 reads MNHEY; CDR2 reads SMNVEV (reference sequence). The CDR3 has 16 amino acids. CDR3 protein: CASSLSAGDMYNEQFF. The CDR3 nucleotides are TGTGCCAGCAGTTTATCCGCGGGAGATATGTACAATGAGCAGTTCTTC.

The chain has TRBV30 and TRBJ1-2; TRBD1 aligns across 9 bases. The trim removed 4 bases at V and 6 bases at J, leaving 6 bases unmatched. Per germline, CDR1 GTSNPN and CDR2 SVGIG (reference sequence). The length of the CDR3 is 13 residues. CDR3 DNA: TGTGCCTGGAATCCGGGACAGGGACATGGCTACACCTTC. As protein: CAWNPGQGHGYTF.

V is TRBV29-1 and J is TRBJ2-7; 10 bases line up with TRBD1. Germline loops: CDR1 SQVTM, CDR2 ANQGSEA. The CDR3 has 14 residues. V dropped 6 bases and J dropped 3; count of bases not matched to a gene: 8. The CDR3 region is CSVTGQGGSYEQYF. The CDR3 DNA follows: TGCAGCGTCACAGGACAGGGGGGTAGCTACGAGCAGTACTTC.

This chain joins TRBV4-1 and TRBJ2-3, with TRBD2 identical over 10 bases. Per the germline V gene, CDR1 is MGHRA and CDR2 is YSYEKL. This CDR3 has 17 amino acids. V shed 4 bases, J shed 4 bases, and the junction held 11 bases outside the gene matches. CDR3 DNA: TGCGCCAGCAGCCCAACAGATAGCGGGGGGCTGCCAGATACGCAGTATTTT. This gives the protein CASSPTDSGGLPDTQYF.

This chain joins TRBV6-4 and TRBJ2-2; D is ambiguous. Trimming removed 4 bases from V and 0 bases from J, with 3 bases in between. This CDR3 is built from 13 residues. Germline V gene lookup returns CDR1 MRHNA and CDR2 SNTAGT. DNA for the CDR3: TGTGCCAGCAGTGCGGCGAACACCGGGGAGCTGTTTTTT. This sequence encodes CASSAANTGELFF.

Of note for this clone: Distinct nucleotide sequences in the sample also encode this CDR3. V is TRBV30 and J is TRBJ1-5, with D perhaps matching TRBD1 (5 bases). Trimming left V 0 bases short and J 6 bases short, with 12 bases between. Looked up from germline, CDR1 is GTSNPN and CDR2 is SVGIG (reference sequence). The CDR3 is 14 residues long. Here the CDR3 reads CAWSVQGVGQPQHF. CDR3 bases: TGTGCCTGGAGTGTACAAGGGGTAGGTCAGCCCCAGCATTTT.

The V gene is TRBV3-1 (or the pseudogene TRBV3-2), the J gene TRBJ2-5; 7 bases map to TRBD2. Germline V gene data show CDR1 as LGHDT and CDR2 as YNNKEL (reference sequence). With V trimmed by 7 bases and J by 4 bases, 9 bases remained unmatched. This CDR3 is 14 amino acids long. The CDR3 DNA follows: TGTGCCAGCAAGGAAGCGGGGATGCGAGAGACCCAGTACTTC. Translation gives CASKEAGMRETQYF.

The chain couples TRBV3-1 (or the pseudogene TRBV3-2) to TRBJ1-1; D is undetermined. V was clipped by 5 bases and J by 1 base, with 11 bases between them. CDR3 length: 14 amino acids. Per germline, CDR1 LGHDT and CDR2 YNNKEL (reference sequence). Here the CDR3 reads CASSEVGGNTEAFF. The CDR3 bases are TGTGCCAGCAGCGAAGTAGGCGGGAACACTGAAGCTTTCTTT.

The chain employs TRBV21-1 and TRBJ1-2; TRBD1 is the table's D call and was not checked against the DNA. TRBV21-1 corresponds to a pseudogene. CDR3 length: 16 amino acids. Written as DNA, the CDR3 is TGTGCCAGCAGCAACCCTCCCGGACAACGCCTCTATGGCTACACCTTC. This codes for CASSNPPGQRLYGYTF.